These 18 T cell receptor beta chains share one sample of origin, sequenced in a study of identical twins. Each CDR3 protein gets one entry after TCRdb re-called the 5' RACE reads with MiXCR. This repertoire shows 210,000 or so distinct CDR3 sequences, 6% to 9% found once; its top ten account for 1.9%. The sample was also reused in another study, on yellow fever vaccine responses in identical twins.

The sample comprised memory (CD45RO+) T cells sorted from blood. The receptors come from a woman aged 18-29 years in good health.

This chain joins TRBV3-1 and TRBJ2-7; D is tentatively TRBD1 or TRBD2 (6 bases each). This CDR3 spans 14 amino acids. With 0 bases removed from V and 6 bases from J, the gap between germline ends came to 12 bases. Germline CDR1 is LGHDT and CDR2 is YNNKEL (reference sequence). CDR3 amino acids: CASSQEGARGEQYF. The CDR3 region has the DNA TGTGCCAGCAGCCAAGAGGGGGCGCGGGGCGAGCAGTACTTC.

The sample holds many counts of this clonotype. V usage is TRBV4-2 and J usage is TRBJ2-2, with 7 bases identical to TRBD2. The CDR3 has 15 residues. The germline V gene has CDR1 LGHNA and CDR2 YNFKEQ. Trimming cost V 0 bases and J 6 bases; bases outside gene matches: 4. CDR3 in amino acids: CASSQEASGAGELFF. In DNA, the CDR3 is TGTGCCAGCAGCCAAGAGGCTAGCGGTGCCGGGGAGCTGTTTTTT.

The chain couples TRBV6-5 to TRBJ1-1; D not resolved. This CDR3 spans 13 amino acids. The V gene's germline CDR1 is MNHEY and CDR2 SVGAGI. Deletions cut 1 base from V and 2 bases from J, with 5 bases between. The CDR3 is CASSYLSNTEAFF. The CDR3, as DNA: TGTGCCAGCAGTTACTTAAGCAACACTGAAGCTTTCTTT.

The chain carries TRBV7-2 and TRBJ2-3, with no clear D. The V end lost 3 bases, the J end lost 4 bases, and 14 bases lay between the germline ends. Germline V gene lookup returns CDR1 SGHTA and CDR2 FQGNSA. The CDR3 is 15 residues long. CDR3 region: CASSLTPPGPDTQYF. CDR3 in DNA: TGTGCCAGCAGCTTGACTCCTCCAGGCCCAGATACGCAGTATTTT. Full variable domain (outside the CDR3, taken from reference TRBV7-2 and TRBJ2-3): GAGVSQSPSNKVTEKGKDVELRCDPISGHTALYWYRQSLGQGLEFLIYFQGNSAPDKSGLPSDRFSAERTGGSVSTLTIQRTQQEDSAVYLCASSLTPPGPDTQYFGPGTRLTVL.

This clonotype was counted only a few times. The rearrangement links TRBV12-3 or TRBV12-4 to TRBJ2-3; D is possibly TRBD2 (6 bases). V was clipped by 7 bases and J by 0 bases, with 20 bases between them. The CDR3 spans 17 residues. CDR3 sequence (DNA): TGTGCCAGCATCTTAGATGGGGGGACGACTAGCACAGATACGCAGTATTTT. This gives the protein CASILDGGTTSTDTQYF.

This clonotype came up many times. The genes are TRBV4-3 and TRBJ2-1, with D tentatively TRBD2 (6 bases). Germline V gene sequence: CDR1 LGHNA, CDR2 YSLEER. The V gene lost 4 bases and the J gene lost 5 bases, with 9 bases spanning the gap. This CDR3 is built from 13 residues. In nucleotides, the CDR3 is TGCGCCAGCAGCCGCGGCGGGAACAATGAGCAGTTCTTC. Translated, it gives CASSRGGNNEQFF.

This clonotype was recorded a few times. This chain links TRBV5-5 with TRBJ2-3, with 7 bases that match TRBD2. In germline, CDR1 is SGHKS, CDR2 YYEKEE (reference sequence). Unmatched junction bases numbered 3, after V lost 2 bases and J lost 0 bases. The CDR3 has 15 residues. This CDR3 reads CASSFWRESTDTQYF. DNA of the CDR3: TGTGCCAGCAGCTTTTGGCGGGAGAGCACAGATACGCAGTATTTT.

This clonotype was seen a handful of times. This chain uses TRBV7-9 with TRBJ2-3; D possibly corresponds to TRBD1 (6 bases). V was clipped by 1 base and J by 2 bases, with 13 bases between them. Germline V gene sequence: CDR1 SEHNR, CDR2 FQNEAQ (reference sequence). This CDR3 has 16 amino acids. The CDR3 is CASSLVDRQNTDTQYF. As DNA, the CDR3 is TGTGCCAGCAGCTTAGTAGACAGGCAGAACACAGATACGCAGTATTTT. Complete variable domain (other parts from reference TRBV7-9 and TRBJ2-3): DTGVSQNPRHKITKRGQNVTFRCDPISEHNRLYWYRQTLGQGPEFLTYFQNEAQLEKSRLLSDRFSAERPKGSFSTLEIQRTEQGDSAMYLCASSLVDRQNTDTQYFGPGTRLTVL.

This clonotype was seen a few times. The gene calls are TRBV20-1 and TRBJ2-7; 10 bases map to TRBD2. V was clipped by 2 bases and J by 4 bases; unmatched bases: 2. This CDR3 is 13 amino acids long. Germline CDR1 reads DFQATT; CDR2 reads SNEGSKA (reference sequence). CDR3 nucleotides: TGCAGTGCTAGACTAGCGGGGGCGTACGAGCAGTACTTC. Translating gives CSARLAGAYEQYF.

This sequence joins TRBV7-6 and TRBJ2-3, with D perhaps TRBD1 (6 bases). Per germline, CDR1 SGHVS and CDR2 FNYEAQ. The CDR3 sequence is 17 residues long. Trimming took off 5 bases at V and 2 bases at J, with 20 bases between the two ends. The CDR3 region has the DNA TGTGCCAGCAGCGGACGGGATCGGCAGGGGAACACAGATACGCAGTATTTT. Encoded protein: CASSGRDRQGNTDTQYF.

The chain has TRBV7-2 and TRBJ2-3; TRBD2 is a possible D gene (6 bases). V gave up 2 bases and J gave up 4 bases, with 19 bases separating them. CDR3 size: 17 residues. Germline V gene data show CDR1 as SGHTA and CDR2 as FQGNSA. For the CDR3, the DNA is TGTGCCAGCAGCTTAATCCCCCCAACGGGAGCCCCAGATACGCAGTATTTT. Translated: CASSLIPPTGAPDTQYF.

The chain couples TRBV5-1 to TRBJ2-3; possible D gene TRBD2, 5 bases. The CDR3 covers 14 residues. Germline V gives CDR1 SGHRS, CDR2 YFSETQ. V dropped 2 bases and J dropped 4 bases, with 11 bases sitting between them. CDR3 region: CASSFNGEPDTQYF. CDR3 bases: TGCGCCAGCAGCTTTAACGGGGAGCCAGATACGCAGTATTTT. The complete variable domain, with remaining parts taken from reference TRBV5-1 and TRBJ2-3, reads KAGVTQTPRYLIKTRGQQVTLSCSPISGHRSVSWYQQTPGQGLQFLFEYFSETQRNKGNFPGRFSGRQFSNSRSEMNVSTLELGDSALYLCASSFNGEPDTQYFGPGTRLTVL.

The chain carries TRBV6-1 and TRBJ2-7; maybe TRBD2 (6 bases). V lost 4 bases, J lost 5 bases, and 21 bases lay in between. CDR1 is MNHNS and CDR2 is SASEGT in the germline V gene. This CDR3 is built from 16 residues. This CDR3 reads CASSGYGGINIDEQYF. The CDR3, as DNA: TGTGCCAGCAGTGGGTATGGAGGGATCAATATCGACGAGCAGTACTTC.

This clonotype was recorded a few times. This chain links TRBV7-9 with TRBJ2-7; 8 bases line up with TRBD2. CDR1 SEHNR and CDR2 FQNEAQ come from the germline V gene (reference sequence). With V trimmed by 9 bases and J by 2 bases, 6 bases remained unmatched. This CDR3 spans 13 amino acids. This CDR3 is CASGVAGTYEQYF. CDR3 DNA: TGTGCCAGTGGGGTAGCGGGAACCTACGAGCAGTACTTC.

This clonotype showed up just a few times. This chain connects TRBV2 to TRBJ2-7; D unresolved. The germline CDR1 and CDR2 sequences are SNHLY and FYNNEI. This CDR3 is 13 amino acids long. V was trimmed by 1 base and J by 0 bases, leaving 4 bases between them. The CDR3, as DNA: TGTGCCAGCAGTGAAGAGTACTCCTACGAGCAGTACTTC. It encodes CASSEEYSYEQYF.

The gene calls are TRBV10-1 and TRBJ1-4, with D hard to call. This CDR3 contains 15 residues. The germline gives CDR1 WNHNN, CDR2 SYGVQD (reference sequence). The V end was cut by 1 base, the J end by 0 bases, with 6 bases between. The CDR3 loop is CASSEFGTTNEKLFF. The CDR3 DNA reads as TGCGCCAGCAGTGAGTTCGGCACAACTAATGAAAAACTGTTTTTT.

CDR3 DNA sequence: TGTGCCAGCTCTCCATTCGCGGACCTGGCAGATACGCAGTATTTT. It yields the protein CASSPFADLADTQYF. The rearrangement uses TRBV12-3 or TRBV12-4 and TRBJ2-3; D unclear. The V gene lost 8 bases and the J gene lost 4 bases, with 19 bases spanning the gap. This CDR3 has 15 amino acids.

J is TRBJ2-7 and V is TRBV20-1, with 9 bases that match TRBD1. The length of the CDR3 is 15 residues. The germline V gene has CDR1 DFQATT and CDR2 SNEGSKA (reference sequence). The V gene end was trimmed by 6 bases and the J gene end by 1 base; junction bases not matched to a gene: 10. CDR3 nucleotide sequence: TGCAGTGCCAGCGAGGGACAGGGTGATTCCTACGAGCAGTACTTC. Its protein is CSASEGQGDSYEQYF.